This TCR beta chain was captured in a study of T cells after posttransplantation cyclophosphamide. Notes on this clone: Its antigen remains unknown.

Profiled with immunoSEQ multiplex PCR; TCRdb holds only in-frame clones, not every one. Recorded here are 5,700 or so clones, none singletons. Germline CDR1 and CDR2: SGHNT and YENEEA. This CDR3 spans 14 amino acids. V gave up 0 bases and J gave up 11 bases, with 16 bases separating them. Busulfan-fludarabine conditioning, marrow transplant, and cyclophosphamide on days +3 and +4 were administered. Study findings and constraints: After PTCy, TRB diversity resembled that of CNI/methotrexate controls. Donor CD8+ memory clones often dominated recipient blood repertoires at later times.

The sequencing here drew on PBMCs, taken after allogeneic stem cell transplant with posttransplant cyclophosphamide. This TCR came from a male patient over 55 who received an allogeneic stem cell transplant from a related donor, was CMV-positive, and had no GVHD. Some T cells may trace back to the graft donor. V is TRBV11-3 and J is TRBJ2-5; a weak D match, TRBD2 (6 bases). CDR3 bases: TGTGCCAGCAGCTTAGATTACGGCGGTCGGGAGCAGTACTTC. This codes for CASSLDYGGREQYF. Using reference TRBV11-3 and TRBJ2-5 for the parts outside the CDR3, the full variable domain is EAGVVQSPRYKIIEKKQPVAFWCNPISGHNTLYWYLQNLGQGPELLIRYENEEAVDDSQLPKDRFSAERLKGVDSTLKIQPAELGDSAVYLCASSLDYGGREQYFGPGTRLLVL.